The rows below give T cell receptor beta chains drawn from one sample of a study of blood T cells in healthy people across ages. TCRdb re-analysed the 5' RACE reads in MiXCR, keeping a single row per CDR3 protein. Among approximately 320,000 distinct CDR3 sequences listed, around 30% were seen once. Sequenced: blood. These receptors came from an older woman in good health. Both conserved end residues are part of each CDR3. D genes are given only for firm matches. Size tells how often a clone was seen (once, few, many) or the class of an expanded clone, and some rows leave it out.

CDR3 protein: CSANRPGDTDTQYF
CDR3 DNA: TGCAGTGCTAATCGTCCGGGTGACACAGATACGCAGTATTTT
clone size: NA
J gene: TRBJ2-3
D gene: NA
V gene: TRBV20-1

CDR3 protein: CASRETAGTWDEQFF
CDR3 DNA: TGTGCCAGCAGAGAGACAGCCGGGACTTGGGATGAGCAGTTCTTC
clone size: NA
J gene: TRBJ2-1
D gene: NA
V gene: TRBV6-2/TRBV6-3

CDR3 protein: CASSLAIVGSGGYTF
CDR3 DNA: TGTGCCAGCAGCTTAGCGATAGTAGGGTCCGGTGGCTACACCTTC
clone size: NA
J gene: TRBJ1-2
D gene: NA
V gene: TRBV7-2

CDR3 protein: CSASSRDSSFNEQFF
CDR3 DNA: TGCAGTGCTAGTTCTCGGGACTCCTCGTTCAATGAGCAGTTCTTC
clone size: few
J gene: TRBJ2-1
D gene: NA
V gene: TRBV20-1

CDR3 protein: CASSSEQSSYNSPLHF
CDR3 DNA: TGTGCCAGCAGCTCAGAACAGAGCTCCTATAATTCACCCCTCCACTTT
clone size: NA
J gene: TRBJ1-6
D gene: NA
V gene: TRBV7-6

CDR3 protein: CASSLGIYPRTFEQYF
CDR3 DNA: TGCGCCAGCAGCTTGGGAATATATCCTAGAACTTTCGAGCAGTACTTC
clone size: NA
J gene: TRBJ2-7
D gene: NA
V gene: TRBV5-1

CDR3 protein: CASSTGTSGMLREQFF
CDR3 DNA: TGCGCCAGCAGCACCGGGACTAGCGGGATGCTACGGGAGCAGTTCTTC
clone size: few
J gene: TRBJ2-1
D gene: TRBD2
V gene: TRBV5-1

CDR3 protein: CASSQPDSWYQETQYF
CDR3 DNA: TGTGCCAGCAGCCAACCGGACTCCTGGTACCAAGAGACCCAGTACTTC
clone size: NA
J gene: TRBJ2-5
D gene: NA
V gene: TRBV7-9

CDR3 protein: CASTWGLIATNEKLFF
CDR3 DNA: TGTGCCAGCACCTGGGGTCTGATTGCAACTAATGAAAAACTGTTTTTT
clone size: NA
J gene: TRBJ1-4
D gene: NA
V gene: TRBV28

CDR3 protein: CASSKVRDSSHNEQYF
CDR3 DNA: TGTGCCAGCAGCAAGGTCCGGGACTCTTCGCACAACGAGCAGTACTTC
clone size: NA
J gene: TRBJ2-7
D gene: NA
V gene: TRBV7-9